These 4 T cell receptor beta chains share one sample of origin, sequenced in a study of blood T cells in healthy people across ages. Primers used in a second PCR of about 7 to 11 cycles were a sample-barcoded 5' primer and a J-beta primer mix. Each CDR3 protein is one row after TCRdb ran MiXCR on the 5' RACE reads. The sample holds about 780,000 distinct CDR3 sequences; less than 80% are singletons and the top ten take around 30%. Sequenced sample: blood. These receptors were collected from a man in his thirties or forties in good health.

This clonotype was seen only a few times. Here the CDR3 reads CSASQGVSYEQYF. The CDR3 DNA is TGCAGTGCTAGTCAGGGGGTCTCCTACGAGCAGTACTTC. The rearrangement joins TRBV20-1 to TRBJ2-4, with 7 bases identical to TRBD1. The J call may be faulty, since TRBJ2-7 better matches the DNA end. This CDR3 is 13 amino acids long. Germline V gene lookup returns CDR1 DFQATT and CDR2 SNEGSKA (reference sequence).

V is TRBV7-2 and J is TRBJ2-7, with D maybe TRBD2 (6 bases). Germline V CDR1 and CDR2: SGHTA, FQGNSA. This CDR3 comprises 15 residues. Trimming left V 2 bases short and J 3 bases short, with 14 bases between. This CDR3 is CASSLSWGGNYEQYF. CDR3 in DNA: TGTGCCAGCAGCTTATCCTGGGGAGGAAACTACGAGCAGTACTTC.

This clonotype showed up just once. J is TRBJ1-4 and V is TRBV20-1, with TRBD1 as a possible D gene (5 bases). Germline V CDR1 and CDR2: DFQATT, SNEGSKA (reference sequence). The CDR3 runs 13 residues. Between the trimmed V and J ends, which lost 6 bases and 8 bases, there was a span of 16 bases. In DNA form, the CDR3 reads TGCAGTGCCGCTGAGGGGAGAGACGAAAAACTGTTTTTT. Translation gives CSAAEGRDEKLFF.

The chain employs TRBV12-3 or TRBV12-4 and TRBJ2-7; weak D call: TRBD2 (5 bases). This CDR3 region has 12 residues. V was shortened by 5 bases and J by 7 bases, with 12 bases between the two germline ends. The CDR3 coding sequence is TGTGCCAGCAGTATGAGGACGGGAGAGCAGTACTTC. Its protein is CASSMRTGEQYF.